A single sample is the source of the 28 T cell receptor beta chains below, sequenced in a study of blood T cell repertoires in COVID-19. Sequenced by immunoSEQ multiplex PCR; TCRdb stores in-frame clones only, minus some. The data contain some 200,000 clones, 85% to 95% of them singletons. Sequencing was done on a sample of peripheral blood. These receptors originate from a man aged 30 to 45 with COVID-19, enrolled during active disease.

This chain connects TRBV28 to TRBJ1-4; TRBD1 might be the D (5 bases). Germline-derived CDR1 and CDR2 are MDHEN and SYDVKM. V was trimmed by 7 bases and J by 8 bases, leaving 11 bases between them. The CDR3 extends over 12 amino acids. CDR3 in DNA: TGTGCCAGCAAACAGGTTGACGAAAAACTGTTTTTT. Translating it yields CASKQVDEKLFF. Full variable domain (missing parts from reference TRBV28 and TRBJ1-4): DVKVTQSSRYLVKRTGEKVFLECVQDMDHENMFWYRQDPGLGLRLIYFSYDVKMKEKGDIPEGYSVSREKKERFSLILESASTNQTSMYLCASKQVDEKLFFGSGTQLSVL.

The V gene is TRBV6-1, the J gene TRBJ2-1; 7 bases agree with TRBD2. Germline CDR1 and CDR2: MNHNS and SASEGT. The V gene end was trimmed by 4 bases and the J gene end by 8 bases; junction bases not matched to a gene: 14. CDR3 length: 16 residues. CDR3 coding DNA: TGTGCCAGCAGTGGACCCTGGGGGGGGGTTAGCGATGAGCAGTTCTTC. It encodes CASSGPWGGVSDEQFF.

V and J are TRBV25-1 and TRBJ1-3; 9 nucleotides line up with TRBD1. V lost 4 bases and J lost 2; bases outside the gene matches: 3. The CDR3 totals 15 residues. Germline V gene lookup returns CDR1 MGHDK and CDR2 SYGVNS. CDR3 region: CASSVGQGAGNTIYF. CDR3 coding DNA: TGTGCCAGCAGTGTGGGACAGGGAGCTGGAAACACCATATATTTT.

The chain employs TRBV6-5 and TRBJ1-4, with D tentatively TRBD1 (6 bases). The germline V gene has CDR1 MNHEY and CDR2 SVGAGI. V shed 7 bases and J shed 8 bases, with 17 bases lying between them. The CDR3 has 14 residues. DNA for the CDR3: TGTGCCAGCAACCGGGGACATCCGGGAGAAAAACTGTTTTTT. It translates to CASNRGHPGEKLFF.

CDR3 nucleotides: TGTGCCAGCACCAACACGGGGAGGGATGAAAAACTGTTTTTT. This sequence encodes CASTNTGRDEKLFF. The rearrangement links TRBV7-9 to TRBJ1-4; D gene uncertain. The CDR3 runs 14 residues. The V gene's germline CDR1 is SEHNR and CDR2 FQNEAQ (reference sequence). Between the trimmed V and J ends, which lost 7 bases and 6 bases, there was a span of 15 bases.

The sample holds one count of this clone. The rearrangement uses TRBV7-2 and TRBJ1-2, with TRBD1 matching 7 bases. CDR3 length: 12 residues. J was trimmed by 5 bases and V by 5 bases; bases with no gene match: 2. Germline values: CDR1 SGHTA, CDR2 FQGNSA. The CDR3 reads CASSPGGYGYTF. As DNA, the CDR3 is TGTGCCAGCAGCCCAGGGGGTTATGGCTACACCTTC.

This clone was seen just once. The chain carries TRBV7-9 and TRBJ1-2, with TRBD1 identical over 7 bases. This CDR3 is 12 amino acids long. CDR1 is SEHNR and CDR2 is FQNEAQ in the germline V gene (reference sequence). V shed 6 bases, J shed 6 bases, and the junction held 4 bases outside the gene matches. The CDR3 sequence: CASSDQGDGYTF. CDR3 bases: TGTGCCAGCAGTGATCAGGGGGATGGCTACACCTTC.

This sequence joins TRBV30 and TRBJ1-2; D possibly corresponds to TRBD1 (6 bases). Germline CDR1 GTSNPN, CDR2 SVGIG (reference sequence). CDR3 size: 11 residues. Trimming removed 5 bases at V and 5 bases at J, with 9 bases between. CDR3 protein: CAWGQLYGYTF. In DNA, the CDR3 is TGTGCCTGGGGACAGTTATATGGCTACACCTTC.

The rearrangement links TRBV11-2 to TRBJ1-1; TRBD1 aligns across 7 bases. V gave up 5 bases and J gave up 5 bases; unmatched junction bases: 11. The CDR3 has 15 amino acids. Germline V gene lookup returns CDR1 SGHAT and CDR2 FQNNGV. DNA of the CDR3: TGTGCCAGCAGCCCCTGGACAGGAGAGTGGACTGAAGCTTTCTTT. Translated, it gives CASSPWTGEWTEAFF.

This clone was seen once. Other DNA sequences in the sample encode the same CDR3. The J gene is TRBJ1-5, the V gene TRBV9; 7 bases are shared with TRBD1. Germline V gene sequence: CDR1 SGDLS, CDR2 YYNGEE. The V segment lost 2 bases and the J segment 2 bases; nucleotides outside the gene matches: 4. This CDR3 has 15 residues. CDR3 bases: TGTGCCAGCAGCGTGGGGCAGGGGGGCAATCAGCCCCAGCATTTT. Its protein is CASSVGQGGNQPQHF. The full variable domain, completed using reference TRBV9 and TRBJ1-5, is DSGVTQTPKHLITATGQRVTLRCSPRSGDLSVYWYQQSLDQGLQFLIQYYNGEERAKGNILERFSAQQFPDLHSELNLSSLELGDSALYFCASSVGQGGNQPQHFGDGTRLSIL.

Concerning this clone itself: Other DNA sequences within the sample encode an identical CDR3. CDR3 DNA sequence: TGCGCCAGCAGCTTGGGACTAGCGGGAGGGGAGACCCAGTACTTC. As protein: CASSLGLAGGETQYF. The rearrangement joins TRBV5-1 to TRBJ2-5; 14 bases are shared with TRBD2. The CDR3 loop spans 15 amino acids. The germline V gene encodes CDR1 SGHRS and CDR2 YFSETQ. Germline trimming cut 0 bases from V and 5 bases from J; bases unmatched to any gene: 0. Drawing the rest from reference TRBV5-1 and TRBJ2-5, the complete variable domain is KAGVTQTPRYLIKTRGQQVTLSCSPISGHRSVSWYQQTPGQGLQFLFEYFSETQRNKGNFPGRFSGRQFSNSRSEMNVSTLELGDSALYLCASSLGLAGGETQYFGPGTRLLVL.

Concerning this clone: Other nucleotide sequences in the sample specify the same CDR3. V and J are TRBV19 and TRBJ2-6; 7 bases are shared with TRBD1. The trim removed 3 bases at V and 2 bases at J, leaving 1 base unmatched. The germline CDR1 and CDR2 sequences are LNHDA and SQIVND (reference sequence). The CDR3 runs 15 residues. The CDR3 is CASSIQGAGANVLTF. As DNA, the CDR3 is TGTGCCAGTAGTATCCAGGGGGCTGGGGCCAACGTCCTGACTTTC.

The chain links TRBV3-1 (or the pseudogene TRBV3-2) to TRBJ1-6, with a possible D match to TRBD1 (5 bases). This CDR3 is 16 amino acids long. The V gene lost 1 base and the J gene lost 8 bases, with 15 bases spanning the gap. Germline loops: CDR1 LGHDT, CDR2 YNNKEL (reference sequence). CDR3 amino acids: CASSQGWGGSDSPLHF. Written as DNA, the CDR3 is TGTGCCAGCAGCCAAGGTTGGGGGGGTTCCGATTCACCCCTCCACTTT.

The chain couples TRBV6-1 to TRBJ1-1; D not certain. The germline V gene encodes CDR1 MNHNS and CDR2 SASEGT. The CDR3 extends over 14 amino acids. Trimming removed 3 bases at V and 5 bases at J, with 13 bases between. The DNA for the CDR3 is TGTGCCAGCAGTGAGGCGACGAGGGTAACTGAAGCTTTCTTT. Translated: CASSEATRVTEAFF.

J is TRBJ1-1 and V is TRBV4-1; 9 nucleotides match TRBD1. The CDR3 runs to 17 residues. The V gene's germline CDR1 is MGHRA and CDR2 YSYEKL. Losses at the gene ends were 3 bases for V and 3 bases for J; bases not matched to a gene: 11. This chain's CDR3 is CASSQLFHGTGHTEAFF. In DNA, the CDR3 is TGCGCCAGCAGCCAGCTATTTCACGGGACAGGGCACACTGAAGCTTTCTTT.

The rearrangement links TRBV24-1 to TRBJ1-2; no clear D. Germline values: CDR1 KGHDR, CDR2 SFDVKD. Trimming left V 4 bases short and J 4 bases short, with 15 bases between. The CDR3 contains 15 residues. The CDR3 coding sequence is TGTGCCACCAGTGACCCTGGAAGAGGGAGCTATGGCTACACCTTC. Protein product: CATSDPGRGSYGYTF.

The gene calls are TRBV3-1 (or the pseudogene TRBV3-2) and TRBJ1-5; D may be TRBD1 (5 bases). Trimming pared 4 bases from V and 2 bases from J, leaving 12 bases between. The CDR3 is made up of 15 amino acids. Germline CDR1 reads LGHDT; CDR2 reads YNNKEL (reference sequence). In DNA, the CDR3 is TGTGCCAGCAGCCCACAGGCCGCGGGCAATCAGCCCCAGCATTTT. Amino acids: CASSPQAAGNQPQHF.

V is TRBV6-5 and J is TRBJ1-1, with 7 bases that match TRBD1. Germline CDR1 MNHEY, CDR2 SVGAGI. With 6 bases clipped from V and 4 bases from J, the junction kept 8 bases outside the gene matches. The length of the CDR3 is 14 residues. The DNA for the CDR3 is TGTGCCAGCAGCTCATCGACAGGGAGCACTGAAGCTTTCTTT. Translating it yields CASSSSTGSTEAFF.

V and J are TRBV7-2 and TRBJ2-7, with TRBD1 matching 10 bases. Trimming removed 4 bases from V and 4 bases from J; junction bases left unmatched: 16. Germline V gene lookup returns CDR1 SGHTA and CDR2 FQGNSA. The CDR3 is 18 residues long. CDR3 DNA: TGTGCCAGCAGCTCCCGAGGAAAGGACAGGGGGTCTGGGTACGAGCAGTACTTC. Protein sequence: CASSSRGKDRGSGYEQYF.

This clone was observed once. This chain links TRBV7-9 with TRBJ1-2; 10 bases fit TRBD1. The CDR3 runs 14 residues. Germline CDR1 and CDR2: SEHNR and FQNEAQ (reference sequence). Unmatched junction bases numbered 4, after V lost 8 bases and J lost 1 base. CDR3 bases: TGTGCCAGCGGGGACAGGGGTCGTAACTATGGCTACACCTTC. It is translated as CASGDRGRNYGYTF.

The rearrangement links TRBV24-1 to TRBJ2-1; 15 bases match TRBD2. CDR3 length: 17 amino acids. CDR1 is KGHDR and CDR2 is SFDVKD in the germline V gene. Trimming removed 4 bases from V and 7 bases from J; junction bases left unmatched: 7. In DNA, the CDR3 is TGTGCCACCAGTGACCCCGGGACTAGCGGGGGGAGAAATGAGCAGTTCTTC. Its protein is CATSDPGTSGGRNEQFF.

With respect to this clone: The limits of the CDR3 on the DNA are not certain, so only TCRdb's listed CDR3 is given. The chain recombines TRBV27 with TRBJ2-7; TRBD1 is the table's D call, not checked against the DNA. In germline, CDR1 is MNHEY, CDR2 SMNVEV (reference sequence). Both ends counted, the CDR3 spans 14 residues. The chain's CDR3 is CASSTSWTAHEQYF.

This sequence joins TRBV19 and TRBJ1-1; perhaps TRBD1 as D (5 bases). The V gene lost 5 bases and the J gene lost 6 bases, with 19 bases spanning the gap. Germline V gene sequence: CDR1 LNHDA, CDR2 SQIVND (reference sequence). This CDR3 comprises 15 residues. This CDR3 reads CASSPRVGAASEAFF. CDR3 coding DNA: TGTGCCAGTAGTCCCCGTGTAGGGGCGGCGTCTGAAGCTTTCTTT.

This chain joins TRBV7-5 and TRBJ2-1; TRBD1 reflects the table's D call only, with no check against the DNA. TRBV7-5 is a documented pseudogene. The CDR3 sequence is 15 residues long. The CDR3 here is CVRSIRDRDYNEQFF. In DNA form, the CDR3 reads TGTGTCAGAAGCATCCGGGACAGGGATTACAATGAGCAGTTCTTC.

The J gene is TRBJ1-1, the V gene TRBV6-5; possible D gene TRBD1, 5 bases. CDR1 and CDR2 (germline): MNHEY, SVGAGI. V was pared by 5 bases and J by 4 bases, with 14 bases between. The CDR3 has 14 amino acids. The CDR3 reads CASSPRALGTEAFF. The DNA for the CDR3 is TGTGCCAGCAGTCCCAGGGCTTTGGGCACTGAAGCTTTCTTT.

This clone has a single count. V gene TRBV10-2 combines with J gene TRBJ1-1; 7 nucleotides agree with TRBD1. V lost 3 bases, J lost 1 base, and 2 bases stayed unmatched. CDR3 length: 14 amino acids. CDR1 and CDR2 from the germline V gene are WSHSY and SAAADI. The CDR3 DNA is TGCGCCAGCAGTGATCCAGGGGGGAACACTGAAGCTTTCTTT. Its protein is CASSDPGGNTEAFF.

The chain carries TRBV18 and TRBJ1-3; D possibly corresponds to TRBD1 (5 bases). There are 16 residues in the CDR3. V was shortened by 3 bases and J by 0 bases, with 12 bases between the two germline ends. Germline V CDR1 and CDR2: KGHSH, LQKENI. CDR3: CASSPGRRSSGNTIYF. The CDR3 bases are TGTGCCAGCTCACCGGGGCGGAGAAGCTCTGGAAACACCATATATTTT.

Points on this clone: Distinct nucleotide sequences in the sample also encode this CDR3. The V call is TRBV9, the J call TRBJ1-1, with 8 positions matching TRBD1. CDR3 length: 15 amino acids. Germline V gene data show CDR1 as SGDLS and CDR2 as YYNGEE. With V trimmed by 0 bases and J by 1 base, 2 bases remained unmatched. CDR3 amino acids: CASSVGTGWNTEAFF. The CDR3 DNA reads TGTGCCAGCAGCGTAGGGACAGGGTGGAACACTGAAGCTTTCTTT.